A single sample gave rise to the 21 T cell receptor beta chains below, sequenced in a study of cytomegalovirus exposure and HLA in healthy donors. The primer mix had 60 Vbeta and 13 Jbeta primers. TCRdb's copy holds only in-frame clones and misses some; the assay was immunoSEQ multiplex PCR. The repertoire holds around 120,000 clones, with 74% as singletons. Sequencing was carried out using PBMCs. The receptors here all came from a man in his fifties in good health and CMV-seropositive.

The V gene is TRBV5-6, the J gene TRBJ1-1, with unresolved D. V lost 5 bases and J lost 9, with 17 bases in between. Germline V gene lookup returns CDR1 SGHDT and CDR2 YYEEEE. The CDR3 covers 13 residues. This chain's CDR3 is CASSFDSSWKAFF. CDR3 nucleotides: TGTGCCAGCAGTTTTGACTCCTCTTGGAAAGCTTTCTTT.

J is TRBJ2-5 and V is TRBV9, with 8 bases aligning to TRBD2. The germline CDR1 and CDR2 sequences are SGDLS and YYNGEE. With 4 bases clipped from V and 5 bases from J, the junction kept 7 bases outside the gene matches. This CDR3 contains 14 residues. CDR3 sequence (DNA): TGTGCCAGCAGCCCCCCCGGGGGGGGTGAGACCCAGTACTTC. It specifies CASSPPGGGETQYF.

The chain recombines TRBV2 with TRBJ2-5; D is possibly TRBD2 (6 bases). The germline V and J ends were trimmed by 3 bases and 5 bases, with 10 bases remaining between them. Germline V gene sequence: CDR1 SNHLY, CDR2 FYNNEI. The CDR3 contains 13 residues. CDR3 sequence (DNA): TGTGCCAGCAGTGATACTAGCCGGGAGACCCAGTACTTC. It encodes CASSDTSRETQYF.

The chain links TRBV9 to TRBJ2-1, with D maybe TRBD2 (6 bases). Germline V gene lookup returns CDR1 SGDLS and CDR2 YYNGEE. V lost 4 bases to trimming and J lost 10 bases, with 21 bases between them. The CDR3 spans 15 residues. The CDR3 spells CASSPPGLSGKEQFF. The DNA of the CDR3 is TGTGCCAGCAGCCCGCCGGGACTCTCCGGGAAAGAGCAGTTCTTC.

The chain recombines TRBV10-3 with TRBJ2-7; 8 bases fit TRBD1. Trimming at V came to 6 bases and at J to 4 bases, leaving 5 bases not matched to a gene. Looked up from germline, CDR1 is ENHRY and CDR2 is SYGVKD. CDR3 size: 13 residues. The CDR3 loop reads CAISGQGGYEQYF. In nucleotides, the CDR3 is TGTGCCATCAGCGGACAGGGTGGGTACGAGCAGTACTTC.

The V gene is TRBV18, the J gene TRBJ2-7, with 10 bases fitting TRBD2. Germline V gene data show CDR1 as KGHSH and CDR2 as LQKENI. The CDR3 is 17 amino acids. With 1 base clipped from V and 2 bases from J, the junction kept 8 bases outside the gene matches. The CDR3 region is CASSPQAGGSSPYEQYF. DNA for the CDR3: TGTGCCAGCTCACCACAAGCGGGAGGGTCCTCCCCCTACGAGCAGTACTTC.

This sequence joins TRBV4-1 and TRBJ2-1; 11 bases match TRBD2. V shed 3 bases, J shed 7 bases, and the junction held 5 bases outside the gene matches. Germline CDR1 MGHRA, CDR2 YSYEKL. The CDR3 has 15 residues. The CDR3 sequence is CASSQVAGGPNEQFF. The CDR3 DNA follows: TGCGCCAGCAGCCAGGTAGCGGGAGGGCCGAATGAGCAGTTCTTC.

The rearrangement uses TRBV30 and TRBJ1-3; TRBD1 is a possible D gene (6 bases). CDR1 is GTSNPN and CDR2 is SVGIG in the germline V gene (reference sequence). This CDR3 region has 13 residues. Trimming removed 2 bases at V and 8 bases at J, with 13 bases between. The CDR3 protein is CAWSYRGGDTIYF. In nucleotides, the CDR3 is TGTGCCTGGAGTTATAGGGGGGGGGACACCATATATTTT.

Here the CDR3 reads CASSEFSEQFF. The CDR3 bases are TGTGCCAGCAGTGAATTTAGTGAGCAGTTCTTC. This chain uses TRBV2 with TRBJ2-1; D is uncertain. Trimming stripped 2 bases from V and 9 bases from J, with 5 bases between. Germline V gene sequence: CDR1 SNHLY, CDR2 FYNNEI. The CDR3 consists of 11 residues. The complete variable domain, with remaining parts taken from reference TRBV2 and TRBJ2-1, reads EPEVTQTPSHQVTQMGQEVILRCVPISNHLYFYWYRQILGQKVEFLVSFYNNEISEKSEIFDDQFSVERPDGSNFTLKIRSTKLEDSAMYFCASSEFSEQFFGPGTRLTVL.

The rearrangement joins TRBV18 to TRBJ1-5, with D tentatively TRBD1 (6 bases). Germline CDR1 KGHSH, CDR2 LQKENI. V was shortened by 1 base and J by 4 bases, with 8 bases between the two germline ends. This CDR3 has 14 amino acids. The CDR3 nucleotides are TGTGCCAGCTCACCACAACAGGGAAATCAGCCCCAGCATTTT. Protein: CASSPQQGNQPQHF. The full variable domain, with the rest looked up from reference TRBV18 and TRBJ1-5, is NAGVMQNPRHLVRRRGQEARLRCSPMKGHSHVYWYRQLPEEGLKFMVYLQKENIIDESGMPKERFSAEFPKEGPSILRIQQVVRGDSAAYFCASSPQQGNQPQHFGDGTRLSIL.

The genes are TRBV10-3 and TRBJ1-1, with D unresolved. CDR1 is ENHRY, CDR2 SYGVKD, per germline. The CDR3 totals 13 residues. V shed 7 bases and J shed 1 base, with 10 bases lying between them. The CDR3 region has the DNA TGTGCCATCAAAATCGTCTCGAACACTGAAGCTTTCTTT. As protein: CAIKIVSNTEAFF.

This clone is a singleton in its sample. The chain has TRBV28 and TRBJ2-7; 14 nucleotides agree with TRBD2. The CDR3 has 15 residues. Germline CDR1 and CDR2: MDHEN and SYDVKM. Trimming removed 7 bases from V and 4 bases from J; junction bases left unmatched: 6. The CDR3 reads CASKETSGGVYEQYF. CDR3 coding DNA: TGTGCCAGCAAAGAGACTAGCGGGGGGGTATACGAGCAGTACTTC.

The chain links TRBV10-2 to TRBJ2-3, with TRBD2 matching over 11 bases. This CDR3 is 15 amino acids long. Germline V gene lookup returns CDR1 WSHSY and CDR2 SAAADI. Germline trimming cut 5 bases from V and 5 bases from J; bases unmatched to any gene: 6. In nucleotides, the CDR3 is TGCGCCAGCAGTTCCCTAGCGGGAGGTCTAGATACGCAGTATTTT. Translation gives CASSSLAGGLDTQYF.

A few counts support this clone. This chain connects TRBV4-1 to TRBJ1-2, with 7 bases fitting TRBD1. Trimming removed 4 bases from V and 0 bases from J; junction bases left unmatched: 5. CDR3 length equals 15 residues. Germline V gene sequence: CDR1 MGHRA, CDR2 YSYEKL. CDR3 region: CASSPEGGTNYGYTF. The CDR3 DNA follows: TGCGCCAGCAGCCCCGAAGGGGGCACTAACTATGGCTACACCTTC.

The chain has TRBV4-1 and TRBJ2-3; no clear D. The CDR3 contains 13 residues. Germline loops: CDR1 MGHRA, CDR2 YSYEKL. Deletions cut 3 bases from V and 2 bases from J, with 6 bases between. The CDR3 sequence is CASSHTSTDTQYF. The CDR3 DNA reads TGCGCCAGCAGCCACACTTCCACAGATACGCAGTATTTT.

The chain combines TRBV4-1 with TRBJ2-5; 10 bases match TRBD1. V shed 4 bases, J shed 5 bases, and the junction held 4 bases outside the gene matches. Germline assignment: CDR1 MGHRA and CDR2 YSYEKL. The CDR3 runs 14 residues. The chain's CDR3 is CASSPGQGSETQYF. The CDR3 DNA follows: TGCGCCAGCAGCCCGGGACAGGGGAGCGAGACCCAGTACTTC.

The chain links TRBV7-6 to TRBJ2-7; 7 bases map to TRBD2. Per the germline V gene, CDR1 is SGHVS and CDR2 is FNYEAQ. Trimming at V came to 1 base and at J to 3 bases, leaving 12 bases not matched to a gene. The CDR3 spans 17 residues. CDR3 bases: TGTGCCAGCAGCTTAGGGTCCGGGCTAGCGGCTCTCTACGAGCAGTACTTC. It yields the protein CASSLGSGLAALYEQYF. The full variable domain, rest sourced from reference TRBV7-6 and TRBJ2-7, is GAGVSQSPRYKVTKRGQDVALRCDPISGHVSLYWYRQALGQGPEFLTYFNYEAQQDKSGLPNDRFSAERPEGSISTLTIQRTEQRDSAMYRCASSLGSGLAALYEQYFGPGTRLTVT.

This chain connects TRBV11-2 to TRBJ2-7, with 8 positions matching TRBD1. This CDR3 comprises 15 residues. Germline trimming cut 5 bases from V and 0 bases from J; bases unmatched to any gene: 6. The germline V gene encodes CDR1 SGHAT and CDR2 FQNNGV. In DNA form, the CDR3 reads TGTGCCAGCAGCCCCGACAGGGGACACTCCTACGAGCAGTACTTC. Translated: CASSPDRGHSYEQYF.

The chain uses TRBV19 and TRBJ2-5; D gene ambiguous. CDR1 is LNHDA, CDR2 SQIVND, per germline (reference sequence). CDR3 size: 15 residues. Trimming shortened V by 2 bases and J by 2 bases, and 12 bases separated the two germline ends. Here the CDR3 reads CASSISRGRQETQYF. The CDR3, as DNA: TGTGCCAGTAGTATAAGTCGCGGTAGACAAGAGACCCAGTACTTC.

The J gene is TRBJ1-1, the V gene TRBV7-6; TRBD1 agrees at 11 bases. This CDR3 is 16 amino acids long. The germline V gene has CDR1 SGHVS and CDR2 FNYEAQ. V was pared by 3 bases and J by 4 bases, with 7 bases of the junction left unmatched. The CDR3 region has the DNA TGTGCCAGCAGCTTGGCTGGACAGGGGGCCCGCACTGAAGCTTTCTTT. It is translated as CASSLAGQGARTEAFF.

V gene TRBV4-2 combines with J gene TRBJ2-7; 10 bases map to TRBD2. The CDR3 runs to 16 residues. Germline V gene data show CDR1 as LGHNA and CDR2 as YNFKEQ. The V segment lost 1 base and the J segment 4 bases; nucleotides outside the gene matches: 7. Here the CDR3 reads CASSQGTSGEGYEQYF. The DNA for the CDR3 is TGTGCCAGCAGCCAAGGGACTAGCGGAGAAGGGTACGAGCAGTACTTC.